Shown below are 18 T cell receptor beta chains from a single sample sequenced in a study of shared clonotypes between healthy human individuals. Produced via immunoSEQ multiplex PCR; TCRdb's table is partial and in-frame only. Counted here are approximately 2.1 million clones, approximately 95% occurring once; the ten biggest clones make up under 0.45%. The source material was naive CD4+ T cells from PBMCs. Subset reported: CD45RA+ positively selected. The receptors shown here come from a man aged 18 to 35 in good health. Some clones in this sample may be carry-over from other donors' samples.

This clone was observed a single time. The chain uses TRBV4-2 and TRBJ2-1, with 13 nucleotides matching TRBD2. The CDR3 totals 16 residues. Trimming took 3 bases from V and 8 from J; bases not matched to a gene: 7. The germline V gene encodes CDR1 LGHNA and CDR2 YNFKEQ. The CDR3 nucleotides are TGTGCCAGCAGCCACGGACTAGCGGGAGTTGCGGATGAGCAGTTCTTC. Translating it yields CASSHGLAGVADEQFF.

This sequence joins TRBV5-1 and TRBJ2-3; either TRBD1 or TRBD2 may fit D (5 bases each). Germline CDR1 is SGHRS and CDR2 is YFSETQ. Trimming removed 4 bases from V and 2 bases from J, with 14 bases in between. The CDR3 consists of 15 residues. The CDR3 reads CASSPQGPYTDTQYF. CDR3 DNA: TGCGCCAGCAGCCCGCAGGGACCCTACACAGATACGCAGTATTTT.

The chain employs TRBV7-9 and TRBJ2-3; 8 bases align to TRBD1. The CDR3 loop spans 15 amino acids. Germline-derived CDR1 and CDR2 are SEHNR and FQNEAQ (reference sequence). The CDR3 sequence is CAITRRTGLSDTQYF. The DNA of the CDR3 is TGTGCAATCACGAGGCGGACAGGGCTTTCAGATACGCAGTATTTT.

The chain employs TRBV7-2 and TRBJ1-1; a possible D gene is TRBD1 (6 bases). This CDR3 has 14 amino acids. CDR1 is SGHTA and CDR2 is FQGNSA in the germline V gene. V shed 5 bases and J shed 8 bases, with 18 bases lying between them. The CDR3 loop is CASSPRGGSLEAFF. CDR3 in DNA: TGTGCCAGCAGCCCAAGGGGGGGCTCTCTCGAAGCTTTCTTT. The full variable domain, in which reference TRBV7-2 and TRBJ1-1 provide the parts outside the CDR3, is GAGVSQSPSNKVTEKGKDVELRCDPISGHTALYWYRQSLGQGLEFLIYFQGNSAPDKSGLPSDRFSAERTGGSVSTLTIQRTQQEDSAVYLCASSPRGGSLEAFFGQGTRLTVV.

The chain carries TRBV5-1 and TRBJ2-2, with unresolved D. The CDR3 covers 14 residues. The germline V gene encodes CDR1 SGHRS and CDR2 YFSETQ. The germline V and J ends were trimmed by 0 bases and 4 bases, with 7 bases remaining between them. CDR3 in amino acids: CASSLDPSTGELFF. As DNA, the CDR3 is TGCGCCAGCAGCTTGGATCCGAGCACCGGGGAGCTGTTTTTT.

This rearrangement joins TRBV18 to TRBJ2-3, with D possibly matching TRBD2 (6 bases). The CDR3 has 14 amino acids. The V end was cut by 3 bases, the J end by 5 bases, with 12 bases between. The germline CDR1 and CDR2 sequences are KGHSH and LQKENI. The CDR3 nucleotides read TGTGCCAGCTCACCGGGGACTCCCGGAGATACGCAGTATTTT. This codes for CASSPGTPGDTQYF. Complete variable domain (other parts from reference TRBV18 and TRBJ2-3): NAGVMQNPRHLVRRRGQEARLRCSPMKGHSHVYWYRQLPEEGLKFMVYLQKENIIDESGMPKERFSAEFPKEGPSILRIQQVVRGDSAAYFCASSPGTPGDTQYFGPGTRLTVL.

The rearrangement joins TRBV28 to TRBJ1-4, with D possibly TRBD1 on 5 matching bases. CDR3 length: 15 amino acids. CDR1 MDHEN and CDR2 SYDVKM come from the germline V gene. Trimming pared 6 bases from V and 3 bases from J, leaving 14 bases between. This CDR3 is CASRLQGWSNEKLFF. The CDR3 DNA is TGTGCCAGCAGACTCCAGGGTTGGTCTAATGAAAAACTGTTTTTT.

V usage is TRBV28 and J usage is TRBJ2-5; D remains unclear. In germline, CDR1 is MDHEN, CDR2 SYDVKM. With 2 bases removed from V and 5 bases from J, the gap between germline ends came to 12 bases. CDR3 length: 14 residues. For the CDR3, the DNA is TGTGCCAGCAGTTTACAGCCGACCAGGGAGACCCAGTACTTC. Its protein product is CASSLQPTRETQYF.

The chain combines TRBV9 with TRBJ2-1; D not certain. The V and J ends lost 4 bases and 6 bases respectively, with 20 bases between them. CDR3 length: 16 residues. The germline V gene has CDR1 SGDLS and CDR2 YYNGEE. This CDR3 is CASSNRAPGPLNEQFF. The CDR3 DNA sequence: TGTGCCAGCAGCAACCGGGCCCCCGGCCCGCTCAATGAGCAGTTCTTC.

The rearrangement joins TRBV28 to TRBJ1-1; D is unresolved. V lost 4 bases to trimming and J lost 11 bases, with 14 bases between them. The CDR3 spans 12 residues. Germline loops: CDR1 MDHEN, CDR2 SYDVKM. The CDR3: CASSSHVMRAFF. CDR3 DNA: TGTGCCAGCAGTTCACACGTTATGCGGGCTTTCTTT.

The rearrangement joins TRBV10-3 to TRBJ1-1, with D perhaps TRBD1 (6 bases). The germline V and J ends were trimmed by 6 bases and 6 bases, with 20 bases remaining between them. This CDR3 comprises 15 residues. The germline V gene has CDR1 ENHRY and CDR2 SYGVKD. DNA for the CDR3: TGTGCCATCAGGGCGGTACAGGGCGTAGTCGCTGAAGCTTTCTTT. Translating it yields CAIRAVQGVVAEAFF.

This clone showed up just once. At the DNA level, this CDR3 is encoded by other sequences in the same sample as well. This chain uses TRBV29-1 with TRBJ1-1; D gene uncertain. The length of the CDR3 is 13 residues. Trimming left V 3 bases short and J 1 base short, with 9 bases between. CDR1 is SQVTM, CDR2 ANQGSEA, per germline. In nucleotides, the CDR3 is TGCAGCGTTGATAGGCAGACGAACACTGAAGCTTTCTTT. It translates to CSVDRQTNTEAFF. The full variable domain, completed using reference TRBV29-1 and TRBJ1-1, is SAVISQKPSRDICQRGTSLTIQCQVDSQVTMMFWYRQQPGQSLTLIATANQGSEATYESGFVIDKFPISRPNLTFSTLTVSNMSPEDSSIYLCSVDRQTNTEAFFGQGTRLTVV.

The genes are TRBV15 and TRBJ2-1, with no clear D. Trimming pared 1 base from V and 7 bases from J, leaving 5 bases between. The CDR3 runs 12 residues. CDR1 LNHNV and CDR2 YYDKDF come from the germline V gene (reference sequence). CDR3 protein: CATSRVSNEQFF. The CDR3 DNA reads TGTGCCACCAGCAGAGTGTCGAATGAGCAGTTCTTC.

V and J are TRBV6-1 and TRBJ1-2, with 10 bases matching TRBD1. The CDR3 is made up of 14 amino acids. Germline CDR1 is MNHNS and CDR2 is SASEGT. Germline trimming cut 7 bases from V and 8 bases from J; bases unmatched to any gene: 10. CDR3 region: CASIVDRGRLGYTF. CDR3 in DNA: TGTGCCAGCATTGTCGACAGGGGGCGTTTAGGCTACACCTTC.

V is TRBV28 and J is TRBJ1-1; tentatively, D is TRBD1 (5 bases). The germline V gene has CDR1 MDHEN and CDR2 SYDVKM. Trimming removed 7 bases from V and 1 base from J, with 19 bases in between. The CDR3 is 16 residues long. CDR3: CASITPPGHPNTEAFF. The CDR3 coding sequence is TGTGCCAGCATTACCCCCCCAGGACACCCGAACACTGAAGCTTTCTTT.

The rearrangement uses TRBV5-4 and TRBJ2-5; D unclear. The CDR3 is 15 residues long. Trimming removed 0 bases at V and 2 bases at J, with 11 bases between. Germline lookup yields CDR1 SGHNT and CDR2 YYREEE (reference sequence). As DNA, the CDR3 is TGTGCCAGCAGCTTGGGCCAGCGTACTCAAGAGACCCAGTACTTC. Its translation is CASSLGQRTQETQYF.

The chain links TRBV19 to TRBJ2-3, with 7 bases lining up with TRBD1. Germline CDR1 LNHDA, CDR2 SQIVND (reference sequence). The length of the CDR3 is 16 residues. V lost 1 base to trimming and J lost 3 bases; unmatched junction nucleotides: 7. The CDR3 loop reads CASSIGKGGATDTQYF. For the CDR3, the DNA is TGTGCCAGTAGTATAGGTAAAGGGGGCGCAACAGATACGCAGTATTTT.

This clone was counted between two and nine times. V usage is TRBV30 and J usage is TRBJ1-1; D is undetermined. Trimming cost V 6 bases and J 2 bases, with 7 bases left between them. This CDR3 comprises 11 residues. Germline V gives CDR1 GTSNPN, CDR2 SVGIG (reference sequence). The DNA for the CDR3 is TGTGCCTGTCAGGTTAACACTGAAGCTTTCTTT. Protein: CACQVNTEAFF.